This T cell receptor beta chain emerged from a study of pediatric ulcerative colitis. Study-wide points: In rectum, acute severe colitis had expanded clones and less diversity. This repertoire reflects total lymphocytes rather than subpopulations like regulatory T cells. A couple of rectal CDR3 clonotypes occurred in all ulcerative colitis patients.

Comments on this clone: Its specificity is unknown.

The CDR3 is 15 residues long. Trimming cost V 4 bases and J 3 bases, with 16 bases left between them. Germline values: CDR1 SGHAT, CDR2 FQNNGV. During colonoscopy, one to two rectal pinch biopsies were collected. Profiled with immunoSEQ multiplex PCR; TCRdb holds only in-frame clones, not every one. In the table there are more than 35,000 clones, around 73% of which are singletons. The receptor was derived from a boy between 10 and 17 years old with moderate ulcerative colitis. The chain joins TRBV11-2 to TRBJ2-7; D is unresolved. Sequences were obtained from gut tissue. The CDR3 DNA is TGTGCCAGCAGCTCCCTCCTCGTCCCTTACTACGAGCAGTACTTC. This encodes CASSSLLVPYYEQYF.